This TCR beta chain came from a study of blood T cell repertoires in COVID-19. Study at large: There were acute and convalescent COVID-19 samples, and they came from the United States, Italy and Spain. PBMCs, B-cell-depleted T cells, or T cells provided the cDNA or gDNA that made up the material.

J gave up 11 bases and V 3 bases, and 11 bases lay outside the gene matches. The CDR3 is made up of 14 amino acids. The V gene's germline CDR1 is SNHLY and CDR2 FYNNEI. Participant age was roughly 18 to 95 years, and participants resided in roughly 25 US areas. Grouping used clinical history reported by participants in a survey and questionnaire. Here immunoSEQ multiplex PCR was the method, and the copy in TCRdb shows in-frame clones only, minus some. The sample yields 350,000 to 400,000 clones, roughly 90% seen once. The TCR sequence derives from a woman aged 30 to 39 with acute COVID-19. The material sequenced was PBMCs or T cells enriched from blood (not recorded which). The chain joins TRBV2 to TRBJ1-1; 8 bases are a match to TRBD1. The CDR3 coding sequence is TGTGCCAGCAGTGAGCAGGGGGCGACGTTTCAGGCTTTCTTT. Translation gives CASSEQGATFQAFF.